This entry lists 10 T cell receptor beta chains sequenced from one sample in a study of Graves' ophthalmopathy and Graves' hyperthyroidism. Amplification targeted the TCR beta CDR3 regions, with RNA transcripts as the source material. In the first round, RT-PCR was carried out with HTBI primers, and a multiplex PCR formed the second round. From the multiplex PCR reads, TCRdb called clonotypes with MiXCR, one entry per CDR3 protein. The sample includes around 40,000 distinct CDR3 sequences, roughly half of them seen just once. The sequenced material came from peripheral blood. These TCRs come from an adult man with Graves' ophthalmopathy.

The chain recombines TRBV2 with TRBJ2-7; 7 nucleotides align to TRBD2. This CDR3 is built from 12 residues. Germline V CDR1 and CDR2: SNHLY, FYNNEI. The junction had 2 bases not matched to a gene; V was cut back by 7 bases and J by 2 bases. For the CDR3, the DNA is TGTGCCAGCAACGGGGGGACCTACGAGCAGTACTTC. Translated, it gives CASNGGTYEQYF.

The chain carries TRBV20-1 and TRBJ1-6, with 8 bases fitting TRBD1. The V segment lost 3 bases and the J segment 6 bases; nucleotides outside the gene matches: 7. The CDR3 has 15 residues. The germline V gene encodes CDR1 DFQATT and CDR2 SNEGSKA (reference sequence). The CDR3 coding sequence is TGCAGTGCTAGGGCCTTCGGACAGGGTAATTCACCCCTCCACTTT. As protein: CSARAFGQGNSPLHF.

This clonotype is deemed medium-sized. This chain joins TRBV14 and TRBJ1-3, with D uncertain. Germline-derived CDR1 and CDR2 are SGHDN and FVKESK. Trimming took off 8 bases at V and 8 bases at J, with 19 bases between the two ends. The CDR3 consists of 14 residues. The CDR3 reads CASCRYGTADTIYF. For the CDR3, the DNA is TGTGCCAGCTGCCGATATGGCACCGCCGACACCATATATTTT.

CDR3 in amino acids: CATSDPSGGGGTDTQYF. CDR3 bases: TGTGCCACCAGTGATCCTAGCGGGGGGGGGGGCACAGATACGCAGTATTTT. V is TRBV24-1 and J is TRBJ2-3, with TRBD2 identical over 12 bases. V lost 3 bases, J lost 1 base, and 4 bases stayed unmatched. The CDR3 covers 17 residues. Germline V gene lookup returns CDR1 KGHDR and CDR2 SFDVKD.

This clonotype turned up a few times. This may be a read error: a much more frequent sequence differs by one nucleotide. For the CDR3, the DNA is TGCGCCAGCAGCTTGGAAGGACAGGGGAGTAACTGGGTCGCCTACGAGCAGTACTTC. Its protein product is CASSLEGQGSNWVAYEQYF. The chain couples TRBV5-1 to TRBJ2-7; 9 bases map to TRBD1. This CDR3 region has 19 residues. Germline assignment: CDR1 SGHRS and CDR2 YFSETQ. The trim removed 0 bases at V and 2 bases at J, leaving 15 bases unmatched.

This clonotype was counted a single time. This chain connects TRBV20-1 to TRBJ2-2, with 8 bases identical to TRBD2. V was pared by 5 bases and J by 11 bases, with 13 bases of the junction left unmatched. Germline CDR1 and CDR2: DFQATT and SNEGSKA (reference sequence). The CDR3 extends over 14 amino acids. The CDR3 nucleotides read TGCAGTGCTTTACCCGGGGGGGTGGCGCGTGAGCTGTTTTTT. Its protein product is CSALPGGVARELFF.

The gene calls are TRBV6-5 and TRBJ2-3, with 9 bases that match TRBD2. This CDR3 region has 14 residues. V lost 8 bases, J lost 1 base, and 4 bases stayed unmatched. The germline CDR1 and CDR2 sequences are MNHEY and SVGAGI. The CDR3 is CASSSSGGTDTQYF. CDR3 nucleotide sequence: TGTGCCAGCTCCTCTAGCGGGGGCACAGATACGCAGTATTTT.

This clonotype was observed many times. This chain connects TRBV9 to TRBJ1-1; a weak D match, TRBD1 (6 bases). Trimming shortened V by 8 bases and J by 3 bases, and 14 bases separated the two germline ends. The CDR3 extends over 13 amino acids. Germline values: CDR1 SGDLS, CDR2 YYNGEE. The CDR3 region is CASSRGVHTEAFF. In DNA, the CDR3 is TGTGCCAGTAGTAGGGGGGTTCACACTGAAGCTTTCTTT.

This clonotype was recorded at least ten times. The V and J genes are TRBV11-2 and TRBJ2-3; D call uncertain. The CDR3 has 15 amino acids. Per germline, CDR1 SGHAT and CDR2 FQNNGV. The ends were cut back, 0 bases at V and 2 bases at J, with 9 bases in the middle. CDR3 nucleotide sequence: TGTGCCAGCAGCTTAGACAGCCTGAACACAGATACGCAGTATTTT. This codes for CASSLDSLNTDTQYF.

On this clonotype itself: The junction shows a germline mismatch at one end, possibly a read error. The chain recombines TRBV15 with TRBJ2-3; D might be TRBD1 (6 bases). The DNA end is a closer match to TRBJ1-5, so the J assignment may be wrong. The CDR3 sequence is 15 residues long. Germline V lookup: CDR1 LNHNV, CDR2 YYDKDF (reference sequence). For the CDR3, the DNA is TGTGCCATCAGCCCCTATGTGGGGGGCACAGATACGCAGCATTTT. Its protein is CAISPYVGGTDTQHF.